The clone carrying this TCR beta chain was seen a single time. Its antigen is currently unknown. This entry belongs to a study of shared clonotypes between healthy human individuals. Across the whole study: The people who gave samples were two women and a few men aged 18 to 49.

CD45RO-negative, CCR7-selected cells formed the naive CD8 fraction, which excluded terminally differentiated effector memory CD45RA+ cells. The CDR3 runs to 15 residues. Germline V gene sequence: CDR1 LGHNA, CDR2 YSLEER. Unmatched junction bases numbered 6, after V lost 4 bases and J lost 6 bases. Regarding the study as a whole: An effect of sequencing depth on clonotype sharing among donors was expected.

The assay was immunoSEQ multiplex PCR, and TCRdb's table has in-frame clones only and misses some. Among 2 million to 2.5 million clones listed, about 95% were seen once. The chain carries TRBV4-3 and TRBJ2-3; 11 bases line up with TRBD2. The source material was naive CD8+ T cells sorted from blood. This sequence originates from a man aged 18 to 35 in good health. The CDR3 DNA is TGCGCCAGCAGCCGCCTAACTAGCGGGAGTGATACGCAGTATTTT. Residues: CASSRLTSGSDTQYF.